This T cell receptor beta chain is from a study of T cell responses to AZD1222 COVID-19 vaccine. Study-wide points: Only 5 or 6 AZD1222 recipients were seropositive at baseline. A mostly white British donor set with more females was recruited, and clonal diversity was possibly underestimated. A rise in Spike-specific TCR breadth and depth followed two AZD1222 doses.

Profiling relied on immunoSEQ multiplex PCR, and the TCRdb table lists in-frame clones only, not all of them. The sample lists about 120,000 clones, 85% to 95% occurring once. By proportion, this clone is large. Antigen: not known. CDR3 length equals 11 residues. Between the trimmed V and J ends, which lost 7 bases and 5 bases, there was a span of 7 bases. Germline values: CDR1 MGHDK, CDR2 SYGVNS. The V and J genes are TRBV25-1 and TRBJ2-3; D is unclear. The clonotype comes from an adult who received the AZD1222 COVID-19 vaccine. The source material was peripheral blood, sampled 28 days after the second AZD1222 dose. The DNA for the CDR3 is TGTGCCAGCACATTCGGAGATACGCAGTATTTT. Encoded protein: CASTFGDTQYF.